The 10 T cell receptor beta chains listed next were all sequenced from one sample in a study of T cells after yellow fever vaccination. Each CDR3 protein is one row after TCRdb ran MiXCR on the 5' RACE reads. Here the sample spans 300,000 to 350,000 distinct CDR3 sequences, approximately 11% being singletons. The input for sequencing was CD4+ T cells sorted from PBMCs, taken 45 days after the yellow fever booster vaccination. The receptor set was obtained from a man aged 18 to 30 who received the YFV17D yellow fever vaccine.

V gene TRBV4-3 combines with J gene TRBJ2-3; D remains ambiguous. Trimming shortened V by 1 base and J by 4 bases, and 6 bases separated the two germline ends. Germline CDR1 LGHNA, CDR2 YSLEER. The CDR3 contains 13 residues. CDR3 sequence (DNA): TGCGCCAGCAGCCAAGCAAGGGCAGATACGCAGTATTTT. This encodes CASSQARADTQYF.

The chain couples TRBV5-1 to TRBJ2-7; no firm D call. CDR1 and CDR2 from the germline V gene are SGHRS and YFSETQ. There are 15 residues in the CDR3. The V gene lost 2 bases and the J gene lost 4 bases, with 16 bases spanning the gap. The CDR3 loop reads CASSLMSEGPYEQYF. The CDR3 DNA follows: TGCGCCAGCAGCTTAATGTCGGAAGGGCCTTACGAGCAGTACTTC.

This chain links TRBV20-1 with TRBJ2-6, with 7 bases lining up with TRBD1. The CDR3 is 17 amino acids. Germline CDR1 reads DFQATT; CDR2 reads SNEGSKA (reference sequence). The J segment lost 2 bases and the V segment lost 6 bases, leaving 13 bases of the junction unmatched. CDR3 bases: TGCAGTGCCATTAACGGCGACAGGGTGGCTGGGGCCAACGTCCTGACTTTC. It codes for CSAINGDRVAGANVLTF.

This clonotype turned up a few times. The chain combines TRBV6-5 with TRBJ2-5; 13 bases map to TRBD2. There are 16 residues in the CDR3. Unmatched junction bases numbered 8, after V lost 5 bases and J lost 5 bases. Germline CDR1 reads MNHEY; CDR2 reads SVGAGI. For the CDR3, the DNA is TGTGCCAGCAGTCGGACTAGCGGGGGCGGTGTTGAGACCCAGTACTTC. Its translation: CASSRTSGGGVETQYF.

The rearrangement uses TRBV11-2 and TRBJ2-1; possibly TRBD1 or TRBD2 for D (5 bases each). V was cut by 1 base and J by 8 bases, with 9 bases left in between. From germline, CDR1 is SGHAT and CDR2 FQNNGV. The CDR3 totals 13 residues. CDR3 amino acids: CASSLGGRYEQFF. The CDR3, as DNA: TGTGCCAGCAGCTTAGGGGGACGGTATGAGCAGTTCTTC. Full variable domain (rest looked up from reference TRBV11-2 and TRBJ2-1): EAGVAQSPRYKIIEKRQSVAFWCNPISGHATLYWYQQILGQGPKLLIQFQNNGVVDDSQLPKDRFSAERLKGVDSTLKIQPAKLEDSAVYLCASSLGGRYEQFFGPGTRLTVL.

This clonotype was detected ten times or more. The chain links TRBV6-2 or TRBV6-3 to TRBJ2-2; 8 positions match TRBD2. CDR1 is MNHEY, CDR2 SVGEGT, per germline. This CDR3 is built from 18 residues. Trimming took 0 bases from V and 4 from J; bases not matched to a gene: 10. The chain's CDR3 is CASSYSGGASGSTGELFF. CDR3 nucleotides: TGTGCCAGCAGTTACTCCGGGGGGGCTTCCGGGAGCACCGGGGAGCTGTTTTTT.

The CDR3: CASSELWQGTDTQYF. CDR3 nucleotides: TGTGCCAGCAGTGAATTGTGGCAGGGGACAGATACGCAGTATTTT. The chain is built from TRBV25-1 and TRBJ2-3, with D tentatively TRBD1 (6 bases). With 1 base removed from V and 3 bases from J, the gap between germline ends came to 11 bases. Germline V lookup: CDR1 MGHDK, CDR2 SYGVNS. CDR3 length equals 15 residues.

The gene calls are TRBV11-3 and TRBJ2-2; perhaps TRBD1 as D (6 bases). Germline V gives CDR1 SGHNT, CDR2 YENEEA. The CDR3 runs 16 residues. The V end was cut by 5 bases, the J end by 4 bases, with 17 bases between. The CDR3, as DNA: TGTGCCAGCAGCCCAAGGCCGGGACAAAGCACCGGGGAGCTGTTTTTT. Translation gives CASSPRPGQSTGELFF.

The rearrangement links TRBV10-2 to TRBJ2-7; 11 nucleotides match TRBD2. Germline trimming cut 6 bases from V and 3 bases from J; bases unmatched to any gene: 4. The CDR3 loop spans 14 amino acids. From germline, CDR1 is WSHSY and CDR2 SAAADI. This CDR3 is CASSVTSGVYEQYF. The CDR3 DNA reads as TGCGCCAGCAGCGTGACTAGCGGGGTCTACGAGCAGTACTTC.

This clonotype has only a few counts. This chain joins TRBV20-1 and TRBJ1-2; D ambiguous. The CDR3 totals 9 residues. The germline V and J ends were trimmed by 6 bases and 8 bases, with 7 bases remaining between them. Looked up from germline, CDR1 is DFQATT and CDR2 is SNEGSKA (reference sequence). The CDR3 spells CSARQGYTF. DNA for the CDR3: TGCAGTGCCCGGCAGGGCTACACCTTC.